The sequence of this T cell receptor (beta chain) was determined in a study of T cell responses to AZD1222 COVID-19 vaccine. General study points: Along spike, vaccine-associated CD4 TCRs were found throughout, with dominance at 160-218 and 743-854. Of the AZD1222 recipients, only 5 to 7 were seropositive at baseline.

Only in-frame clones appear in the TCRdb table, and some are missing; sequencing was by immunoSEQ multiplex PCR. The sample records fewer than 200,000 clones, roughly 89% being singletons. About this clone: Its antigen remains unidentified.

With V trimmed by 5 bases and J by 0 bases, 9 bases remained unmatched. CDR1 and CDR2 from the germline V gene are LGHDT and YNNKEL (reference sequence). This CDR3 comprises 17 residues. The material sequenced was peripheral blood, taken on day 0 of AZD1222 vaccination. The origin of this receptor is an adult in good health. The chain uses TRBV3-1 (or the pseudogene TRBV3-2) and TRBJ2-4; 8 positions agree with TRBD2. CDR3 nucleotide sequence: TGTGCCAGCAGCTTAACTAGCGGCGGACTAGCCAAAAACATTCAGTACTTC. This encodes CASSLTSGGLAKNIQYF.